A single TCR beta chain is shown here with its context. Its antigen specificity is not known. Nothing much larger sits one base from this clone, and base qualities are not available. These data originate in a study of CD8 T cells in ankylosing spondylitis (dated by TCRdb to 2016 to 2017). Background for the entire study: The study set out to find disease-linked TCR variants by profiling T cell receptor beta repertoires in ankylosing spondylitis patients and healthy donors. The full study cohort comprised 20 to 30 ankylosing spondylitis patients and 110 or so healthy donors. Peripheral blood was sampled, and synovial fluid was additionally collected from ankylosing spondylitis patients.

V and J are truncated by 0 bases and 4 bases respectively, leaving an intervening sequence of 12 bases. CDR1 LGHDT and CDR2 YNNKEL are derived from the germline V gene (reference sequence). The CDR3 spans 16 residues, from the cysteine through the phenylalanine. The DNA shown is the 48-base CDR3, in frame from base 1. Sequencing relied on an Illumina HiSeq 2500. Quantitative 5'-RACE with molecular barcodes was the method used to prepare the TCR beta libraries. The original pipeline was this. To identify disease-linked TCR variants, a new computational method was used, one built on a probabilistic model of VDJ rearrangement. TCRdb ran its own pipeline on the public reads, namely fastp trimming at Q25 and MiXCR clone calling, and kept in-frame beta chains. Each entry is one CDR3 protein sequence, shown with its most common DNA and genes. Here the V and J calls rest on TCRdb's processing, not on the authors' analysis. The sample data list fewer than 400,000 distinct CDR3 sequences, and roughly 15% of these were observed just once. The leading ten clones occupy 0.85% to 1.4% of the sample.

The full study reports these points: Some TCR beta motif variants had previously been reported in synovial fluid and blood of reactive arthritis patients, which suggested common disease-initiation mechanisms. In peripheral blood, the disease-linked clones were found at relatively low frequencies and had a CD8+ phenotype. The disease-linked clones were reported as significantly enriched in matched synovial fluid samples from ankylosing spondylitis patients. Blood from ankylosing spondylitis patients appeared to be characterized by a TCR beta motif made up of seven or eight highly homologous amino acid variants.

The chain couples TRBV3-1 to TRBJ2-2; the D gene lacks a confident call. This TCR derives from a male donor with ankylosing spondylitis or in good health (not recorded which). Sequencing used blood, either unsorted or a sorted T cell fraction (not recorded which). DNA sequence: TGTGCCAGCAGCCAAGATTTAATATTAGGCACCGGGGAGCTGTTTTTT. This codes for CASSQDLILGTGELFF.